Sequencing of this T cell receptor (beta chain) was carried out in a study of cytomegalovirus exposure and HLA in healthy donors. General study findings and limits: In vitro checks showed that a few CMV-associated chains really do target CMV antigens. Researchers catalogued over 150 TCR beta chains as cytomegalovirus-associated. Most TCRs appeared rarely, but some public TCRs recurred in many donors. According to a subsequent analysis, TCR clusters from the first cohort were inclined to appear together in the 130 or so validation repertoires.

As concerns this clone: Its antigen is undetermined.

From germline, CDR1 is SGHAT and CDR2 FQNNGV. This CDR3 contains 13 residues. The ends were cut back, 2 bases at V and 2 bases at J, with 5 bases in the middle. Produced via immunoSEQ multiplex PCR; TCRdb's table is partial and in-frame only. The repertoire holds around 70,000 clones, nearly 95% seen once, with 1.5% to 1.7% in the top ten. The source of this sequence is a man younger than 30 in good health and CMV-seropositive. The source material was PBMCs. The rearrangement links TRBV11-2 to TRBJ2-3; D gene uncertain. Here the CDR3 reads CASSLLPTDTQYF. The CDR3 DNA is TGTGCCAGCAGCTTACTACCCACAGATACGCAGTATTTT.